The 14 T cell receptor beta chains presented below share a single source sample, sequenced in a study of response to subunit inactivated influenza vaccine (dated by TCRdb to the late 2010s). The library came from RT-PCR. Sequencing was carried out with an Illumina HiSeq 2500. In TCRdb, the public reads were trimmed at Q25 with fastp and aligned with MiXCR, with productive beta chains retained. Entries that share a CDR3 protein sequence are merged under the most common genes and DNA. The sample table contains 750,000 to 850,000 distinct CDR3 sequences; only one count was recorded for roughly 18% of them. Of the sample, about 11% is held by the ten largest clones. The material sequenced was PBMCs from blood, taken around 5 days after vaccination. Receptors originate from a man between 45 and 60 years old who received an inactivated influenza vaccine. Donor details come from another sample of the same person, matched by shared clones.

This clonotype was picked up a small number of times. The rearrangement joins TRBV7-2 to TRBJ2-5; 7 bases line up with TRBD2. CDR1 SGHTA and CDR2 FQGNSA come from the germline V gene. The CDR3 covers 15 residues. V shed 3 bases, J shed 5 bases, and the junction held 9 bases outside the gene matches. As DNA, the CDR3 is TGTGCCAGCAGCTTCCTATGGGGGGGGTCGGAGACCCAGTACTTC. It codes for CASSFLWGGSETQYF.

The chain combines TRBV5-1 with TRBJ2-2; no definite D call. The ends were cut back, 0 bases at V and 1 base at J, with 7 bases in the middle. The CDR3 is 15 amino acids. Germline CDR1 SGHRS, CDR2 YFSETQ. In DNA form, the CDR3 reads TGCGCCAGCAGCTTGGCCCAGTTGAACACCGGGGAGCTGTTTTTT. Residues: CASSLAQLNTGELFF.

The chain employs TRBV5-1 and TRBJ2-1, with a possible D match to TRBD1 (6 bases). V was cut by 2 bases and J by 0 bases, with 9 bases left in between. CDR3 length: 15 amino acids. Germline V gene data show CDR1 as SGHRS and CDR2 as YFSETQ. In DNA, the CDR3 is TGCGCCAGCAGCTTCCGGGACAACTCCTACAATGAGCAGTTCTTC. This sequence encodes CASSFRDNSYNEQFF. The full variable domain, its missing parts supplied by reference TRBV5-1 and TRBJ2-1, is KAGVTQTPRYLIKTRGQQVTLSCSPISGHRSVSWYQQTPGQGLQFLFEYFSETQRNKGNFPGRFSGRQFSNSRSEMNVSTLELGDSALYLCASSFRDNSYNEQFFGPGTRLTVL.

This clonotype was counted only a few times. The rearrangement links TRBV4-3 to TRBJ2-7; no clear D. Germline values: CDR1 LGHNA, CDR2 YSLEER. V was cut by 2 bases and J by 7 bases, with 15 bases left in between. This CDR3 is built from 14 residues. CDR3 sequence: CASSQTGLLGEQYF. CDR3 sequence (DNA): TGCGCCAGCAGCCAAACGGGCCTATTGGGGGAGCAGTACTTC.

This clonotype was detected once. The chain employs TRBV28 and TRBJ2-7, with D uncertain. Trimming took off 6 bases at V and 4 bases at J, with 13 bases between the two ends. This CDR3 region has 13 residues. Per germline, CDR1 MDHEN and CDR2 SYDVKM. The CDR3 DNA sequence: TGTGCCAGCAGCAGACCAACCGGGTACGAGCAGTACTTC. Translating gives CASSRPTGYEQYF.

This clonotype was recorded a few times. The genes are TRBV24-1 and TRBJ2-5, with a possible D match to TRBD1 (6 bases). This CDR3 is built from 16 residues. Trimming pared 3 bases from V and 3 bases from J, leaving 16 bases between. Per germline, CDR1 KGHDR and CDR2 SFDVKD. The CDR3 nucleotides are TGTGCCACCAGTGATCTGGGGGCAGGGGAAGAAGAGACCCAGTACTTC. It specifies CATSDLGAGEEETQYF.

This clonotype came up a few times. V usage is TRBV6-1 and J usage is TRBJ2-1; 8 bases fit TRBD2. The CDR3 has 16 residues. With V trimmed by 5 bases and J by 1 base, 7 bases remained unmatched. CDR1 and CDR2 from the germline V gene are MNHNS and SASEGT. DNA for the CDR3: TGTGCCAGCAGTAAACTCAGCGGGAGATCCTACAATGAGCAGTTCTTC. As protein: CASSKLSGRSYNEQFF.

This clonotype was picked up a small number of times. At one boundary the junction diverges from the germline segment, which might be a read error. The chain's CDR3 is CASSLAGGYVGELFF. The CDR3, as DNA: TGTGCCAGCAGTCTAGCGGGGGGTTATGTCGGGGAGCTGTTTTTT. The V call is TRBV12-3 or TRBV12-4, the J call TRBJ2-2; 11 bases are a match to TRBD2. The CDR3 is 15 residues long.

This clonotype was detected only a few times. The J gene is TRBJ2-3, the V gene TRBV28; D ambiguous. The CDR3 totals 12 residues. The V gene's germline CDR1 is MDHEN and CDR2 SYDVKM. V was trimmed by 1 base and J by 6 bases, leaving 5 bases between them. The CDR3 DNA follows: TGTGCCAGCAGTTTATCATTTGATACGCAGTATTTT. As protein: CASSLSFDTQYF.

The rearrangement uses TRBV7-2 and TRBJ1-5, with a possible D match to TRBD1 (5 bases). CDR1 and CDR2 (germline): SGHTA, FQGNSA. V dropped 5 bases and J dropped 7 bases, with 12 bases sitting between them. The CDR3 extends over 13 amino acids. CDR3 DNA: TGTGCCAGCAGCACGGACGACAGACAGCCCCAGCATTTT. Its translation: CASSTDDRQPQHF. Full variable domain (outside the CDR3, taken from reference TRBV7-2 and TRBJ1-5): GAGVSQSPSNKVTEKGKDVELRCDPISGHTALYWYRQSLGQGLEFLIYFQGNSAPDKSGLPSDRFSAERTGGSVSTLTIQRTQQEDSAVYLCASSTDDRQPQHFGDGTRLSIL.

This clonotype was found a few times. V is TRBV19 and J is TRBJ2-7; D uncertain. The V and J ends lost 5 bases and 4 bases respectively, with 12 bases between them. This CDR3 is 13 amino acids long. Germline values: CDR1 LNHDA, CDR2 SQIVND (reference sequence). The CDR3 spells CASSPRWSYEQYF. The DNA for the CDR3 is TGTGCCAGTAGTCCGCGGTGGTCTTACGAGCAGTACTTC.

This clonotype was counted between two and nine times. The chain combines TRBV10-3 with TRBJ2-3; TRBD2 matches 8 bases. V was pared by 4 bases and J by 5 bases, with 8 bases of the junction left unmatched. The germline CDR1 and CDR2 sequences are ENHRY and SYGVKD. The CDR3 loop spans 15 amino acids. The CDR3 DNA reads TGTGCCATCAGTGGGCGAGCGGGAGCTGGAGATACGCAGTATTTT. This encodes CAISGRAGAGDTQYF.

The gene calls are TRBV7-2 and TRBJ1-4, with TRBD1 as a possible D gene (5 bases). The CDR3 is 15 residues long. Deletions cut 2 bases from V and 4 bases from J, with 11 bases between. Germline V gene lookup returns CDR1 SGHTA and CDR2 FQGNSA. CDR3 in DNA: TGTGCCAGCAGCTTAACGACAGTCAATAATGAAAAACTGTTTTTT. It is translated as CASSLTTVNNEKLFF.

This clonotype was recorded many times. The rearrangement uses TRBV4-2 and TRBJ2-7; possibly TRBD1 for D (6 bases). The CDR3 sequence is 15 residues long. V lost 0 bases, J lost 0 bases, and 9 bases lay in between. The germline V gene has CDR1 LGHNA and CDR2 YNFKEQ. CDR3 bases: TGTGCCAGCAGCCAAGATCAGGACAGCTCCTACGAGCAGTACTTC. It is translated as CASSQDQDSSYEQYF.